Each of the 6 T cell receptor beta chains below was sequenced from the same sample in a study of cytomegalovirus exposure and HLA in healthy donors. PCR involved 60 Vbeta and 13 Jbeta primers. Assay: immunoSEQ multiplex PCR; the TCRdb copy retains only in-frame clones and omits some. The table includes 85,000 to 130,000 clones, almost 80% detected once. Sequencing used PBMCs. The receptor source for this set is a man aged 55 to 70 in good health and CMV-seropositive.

The CDR3 bases are TGTGCCAGCAGCATGAGCGGTGGCTACACCTTC. It codes for CASSMSGGYTF. This chain connects TRBV7-8 to TRBJ1-2, with unresolved D. V was cut by 5 bases and J by 7 bases, with 8 bases left in between. The CDR3 has 11 amino acids. CDR1 SGHVS and CDR2 FQNEAQ come from the germline V gene.

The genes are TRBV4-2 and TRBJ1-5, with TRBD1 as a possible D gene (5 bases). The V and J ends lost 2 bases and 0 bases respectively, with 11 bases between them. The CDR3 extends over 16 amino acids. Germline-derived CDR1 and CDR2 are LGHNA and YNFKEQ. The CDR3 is CASSQSGGTSNQPQHF. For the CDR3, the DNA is TGTGCCAGCAGCCAAAGTGGGGGGACTAGCAATCAGCCCCAGCATTTT.

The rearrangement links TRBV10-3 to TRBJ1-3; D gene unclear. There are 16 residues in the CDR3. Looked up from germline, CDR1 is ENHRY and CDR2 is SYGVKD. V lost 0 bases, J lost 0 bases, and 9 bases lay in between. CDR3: CAISESWQDSGNTIYF. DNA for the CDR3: TGTGCCATCAGTGAGTCATGGCAGGACTCTGGAAACACCATATATTTT.

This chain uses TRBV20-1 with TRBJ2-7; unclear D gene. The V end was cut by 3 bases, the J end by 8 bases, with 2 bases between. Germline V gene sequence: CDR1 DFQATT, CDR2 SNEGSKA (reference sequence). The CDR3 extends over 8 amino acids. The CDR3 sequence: CSASKQYF. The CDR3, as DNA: TGCAGTGCTAGCAAGCAGTACTTC.

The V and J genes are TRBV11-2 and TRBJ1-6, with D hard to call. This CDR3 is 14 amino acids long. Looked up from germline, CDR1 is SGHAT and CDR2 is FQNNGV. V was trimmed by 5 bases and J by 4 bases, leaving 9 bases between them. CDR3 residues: CASSPGGYNSPLHF. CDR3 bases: TGTGCCAGCAGCCCCGGAGGTTATAATTCACCCCTCCACTTT.

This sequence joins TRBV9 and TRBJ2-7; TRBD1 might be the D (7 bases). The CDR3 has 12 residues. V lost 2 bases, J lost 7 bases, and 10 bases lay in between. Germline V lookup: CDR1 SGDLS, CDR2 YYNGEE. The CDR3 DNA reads TGTGCCAGCAGCGTCCAGGGGGGAGAGCAGTACTTC. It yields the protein CASSVQGGEQYF.